These 22 T cell receptor beta chains share one sample of origin, sequenced in a study of T cell clones after liver transplantation. Using immunoSEQ multiplex PCR, the repertoire was profiled, and TCRdb retains in-frame clones only, with some absent. The table lists fewer than 70,000 clones, 71% of them singletons, with about 15% in the top ten. The sequencing here drew on CD4+ T cells from blood, taken before liver transplant. These receptors originate from a human donor who received a liver transplant.

The V and J genes are TRBV29-1 and TRBJ1-2; a weak D match, TRBD1 (6 bases). Germline loops: CDR1 SQVTM, CDR2 ANQGSEA. V lost 7 bases, J lost 3 bases, and 15 bases lay in between. The CDR3 sequence is 13 residues long. The CDR3 here is CSANREEDYGYTF. In nucleotides, the CDR3 is TGCAGCGCCAACAGGGAAGAGGACTATGGCTACACCTTC.

The rearrangement joins TRBV30 to TRBJ2-1; TRBD1 agrees at 7 bases. Germline lookup yields CDR1 GTSNPN and CDR2 SVGIG (reference sequence). The CDR3 has 14 amino acids. V shed 1 base, J shed 8 bases, and the junction held 8 bases outside the gene matches. CDR3 sequence: CAWSAWTGTDEQFF. As DNA, the CDR3 is TGTGCCTGGAGTGCCTGGACAGGAACGGATGAGCAGTTCTTC.

The chain links TRBV5-6 to TRBJ2-3; 8 bases match TRBD1. CDR1 and CDR2 from the germline V gene are SGHDT and YYEEEE. The CDR3 extends over 14 amino acids. After removal of 4 bases from V and 7 bases from J, the junction contained 8 bases not matched to a gene. In DNA, the CDR3 is TGTGCCAGCAGCCTTGCGGGACAGGATAATACGCAGTATTTT. Translating it yields CASSLAGQDNTQYF. Full variable domain (rest looked up from reference TRBV5-6 and TRBJ2-3): DAGVTQSPTHLIKTRGQQVTLRCSPKSGHDTVSWYQQALGQGPQFIFQYYEEEERQRGNFPDRFSGHQFPNYSSELNVNALLLGDSALYLCASSLAGQDNTQYFGPGTRLTVL.

This chain uses TRBV5-6 with TRBJ1-1; TRBD1 aligns across 7 bases. Losses at the gene ends were 4 bases for V and 3 bases for J; bases not matched to a gene: 9. CDR3 length: 15 amino acids. Germline V gene lookup returns CDR1 SGHDT and CDR2 YYEEEE. DNA of the CDR3: TGTGCCAGCAGCAAGAGGCGGCAGGGGGACACTGAAGCTTTCTTT. Translating it yields CASSKRRQGDTEAFF.

The chain couples TRBV7-6 to TRBJ2-3; 9 nucleotides match TRBD2. Trimming took 1 base from V and 6 from J; bases not matched to a gene: 5. Germline CDR1 and CDR2: SGHVS and FNYEAQ. The CDR3 loop spans 15 amino acids. In DNA, the CDR3 is TGTGCCAGCAGCTTAGGTGGGACTAGCAAGGATACGCAGTATTTT. Its translation: CASSLGGTSKDTQYF.

The chain uses TRBV5-5 and TRBJ1-5; the match to TRBD1 covers 7 bases. After removal of 4 bases from V and 4 bases from J, the junction contained 14 bases not matched to a gene. Germline loops: CDR1 SGHKS, CDR2 YYEKEE (reference sequence). The CDR3 totals 17 residues. The CDR3 is CASSRTSGQEYNQPQHF. The CDR3 DNA is TGTGCCAGCAGCCGAACTTCCGGACAGGAATATAATCAGCCCCAGCATTTT.

This clone has just a few counts. The V and J genes are TRBV2 and TRBJ1-2, with a tentative D call TRBD1 (5 bases). The germline V gene encodes CDR1 SNHLY and CDR2 FYNNEI. The CDR3 totals 14 residues. The ends were cut back, 4 bases at V and 8 bases at J, with 17 bases in the middle. CDR3 amino acids: CASSAYQGQEGYTF. CDR3 DNA sequence: TGTGCCAGCAGTGCGTACCAGGGCCAGGAGGGCTACACCTTC.

The rearrangement links TRBV7-2 to TRBJ2-1, with 12 bases identical to TRBD1. V gave up 0 bases and J gave up 5 bases; unmatched junction bases: 2. Germline-derived CDR1 and CDR2 are SGHTA and FQGNSA. The CDR3 runs to 16 residues. The CDR3 region is CASSLAGTGGHNEQFF. CDR3 coding DNA: TGTGCCAGCAGCTTAGCCGGGACAGGGGGCCACAATGAGCAGTTCTTC.

The chain couples TRBV15 to TRBJ1-4, with TRBD1 matching over 9 bases. Losses at the gene ends were 0 bases for V and 6 bases for J; bases not matched to a gene: 5. Germline CDR1 and CDR2: LNHNV and YYDKDF (reference sequence). This CDR3 has 16 residues. CDR3 amino acids: CATSRDLGTGYEKLFF. CDR3 bases: TGTGCCACCAGCAGAGACCTAGGGACAGGGTATGAAAAACTGTTTTTT. Filled out from reference TRBV15 and TRBJ1-4, the complete variable domain reads DAMVIQNPRYQVTQFGKPVTLSCSQTLNHNVMYWYQQKSSQAPKLLFHYYDKDFNNEADTPDNFQSRRPNTSFCFLDIRSPGLGDTAMYLCATSRDLGTGYEKLFFGSGTQLSVL.

The chain links TRBV6-6 to TRBJ1-4, with D hard to call. This CDR3 comprises 13 residues. Per the germline V gene, CDR1 is MNHNY and CDR2 is SVGAGI (reference sequence). Trimming pared 0 bases from V and 4 bases from J, leaving 3 bases between. The CDR3 region has the DNA TGTGCCAGCAGTTACTCGCGTAATGAAAAACTGTTTTTT. Its protein product is CASSYSRNEKLFF.

This clone was detected ten times or more. The CDR3 bases are TGTGCCAGCAGCCCCAGGGCCTTAGGCGAGCAGTACTTC. This codes for CASSPRALGEQYF. This chain uses TRBV9 with TRBJ2-7, with TRBD1 as a possible D gene (5 bases). Germline V gene data show CDR1 as SGDLS and CDR2 as YYNGEE. The CDR3 consists of 13 residues. V was clipped by 4 bases and J by 6 bases, with 14 bases between them. The entire variable domain, with the rest obtained from reference TRBV9 and TRBJ2-7, is as follows: DSGVTQTPKHLITATGQRVTLRCSPRSGDLSVYWYQQSLDQGLQFLIQYYNGEERAKGNILERFSAQQFPDLHSELNLSSLELGDSALYFCASSPRALGEQYFGPGTRLTVT.

J is TRBJ2-7 and V is TRBV28; D is unclear. Per the germline V gene, CDR1 is MDHEN and CDR2 is SYDVKM. Trimming removed 4 bases from V and 3 bases from J, with 4 bases in between. The CDR3 covers 11 residues. The CDR3 loop reads CASSSYYEQYF. The CDR3 DNA is TGTGCCAGCAGTTCCTACTACGAGCAGTACTTC.

This clone was observed a single time. The rearrangement joins TRBV19 to TRBJ1-6; no clear D. This CDR3 comprises 15 residues. V was pared by 6 bases and J by 7 bases, with 16 bases between. Germline V lookup: CDR1 LNHDA, CDR2 SQIVND (reference sequence). CDR3 sequence reads: CASSPSRNNNSPLHF. In nucleotides, the CDR3 is TGTGCCAGTAGCCCTAGCAGAAACAACAATTCACCCCTCCACTTT. The full variable domain, with the rest looked up from reference TRBV19 and TRBJ1-6, is DGGITQSPKYLFRKEGQNVTLSCEQNLNHDAMYWYRQDPGQGLRLIYYSQIVNDFQKGDIAEGYSVSREKKESFPLTVTSAQKNPTAFYLCASSPSRNNNSPLHFGNGTRLTVT.

This chain joins TRBV14 and TRBJ2-7; 11 nucleotides agree with TRBD2. The CDR3 loop spans 16 amino acids. Trimming took 5 bases from V and 2 from J; bases not matched to a gene: 8. The V gene's germline CDR1 is SGHDN and CDR2 FVKESK. CDR3 sequence reads: CASSSTSGGETYEQYF. CDR3 DNA: TGTGCCAGCAGCTCCACTAGCGGGGGAGAAACCTACGAGCAGTACTTC.

This clone has only a few counts. The rearrangement uses TRBV5-5 and TRBJ1-2; no clear D gene. Trimming stripped 1 base from V and 0 bases from J, with 13 bases between. The CDR3 totals 16 residues. Per germline, CDR1 SGHKS and CDR2 YYEKEE (reference sequence). For the CDR3, the DNA is TGTGCCAGCAGCTTGACAGCGGCCCCTGCTAACTATGGCTACACCTTC. Residues: CASSLTAAPANYGYTF.

The chain combines TRBV7-9 with TRBJ2-3; TRBD1 might be the D (6 bases). The CDR3 length is 15 residues. V lost 3 bases and J lost 2, with 12 bases in between. Looked up from germline, CDR1 is SEHNR and CDR2 is FQNEAQ (reference sequence). CDR3 sequence: CASSLLQGLTDTQYF. DNA for the CDR3: TGTGCCAGCAGCTTGCTTCAGGGGCTCACAGATACGCAGTATTTT.

Judged by abundance, this clone is medium-sized. The rearrangement links TRBV14 to TRBJ2-7; D possibly corresponds to TRBD1 (6 bases). Between the trimmed V and J ends, which lost 2 bases and 6 bases, there was a span of 11 bases. The CDR3 extends over 13 amino acids. Germline CDR1 and CDR2: SGHDN and FVKESK. CDR3 protein: CASSQTSGAEQYF. The CDR3 nucleotides are TGTGCCAGCAGCCAAACCTCAGGGGCCGAGCAGTACTTC.

V usage is TRBV6-5 and J usage is TRBJ2-1; 9 bases fit TRBD1. This CDR3 has 15 residues. Trimming cost V 6 bases and J 8 bases; bases outside gene matches: 11. Germline loops: CDR1 MNHEY, CDR2 SVGAGI. The CDR3 region is CASSHNRQGGYEQFF. The CDR3 DNA follows: TGTGCCAGCAGCCACAACCGACAGGGGGGCTATGAGCAGTTCTTC.

The chain employs TRBV4-2 and TRBJ2-1, with 10 bases identical to TRBD2. This CDR3 is 16 amino acids long. V trimming: 2 bases; J trimming: 8 bases; junction bases outside the gene matches: 9. Germline V gene data show CDR1 as LGHNA and CDR2 as YNFKEQ. In DNA form, the CDR3 reads TGTGCCAGCAGCCAACGAGAAGCGGGGGGGCACGATGAGCAGTTCTTC. It specifies CASSQREAGGHDEQFF.

This chain uses TRBV4-1 with TRBJ1-4; no definite D call. V gave up 0 bases and J gave up 4 bases, with 9 bases separating them. Looked up from germline, CDR1 is MGHRA and CDR2 is YSYEKL. The CDR3 runs to 15 residues. CDR3 DNA sequence: TGCGCCAGCAGCCAAGATCCCTTCTATAATGAAAAACTGTTTTTT. It codes for CASSQDPFYNEKLFF.

The chain combines TRBV5-4 with TRBJ2-1, with 9 positions matching TRBD2. Germline V gives CDR1 SGHNT, CDR2 YYREEE (reference sequence). The CDR3 totals 16 residues. The V gene end was trimmed by 3 bases and the J gene end by 3 bases; junction bases not matched to a gene: 7. The CDR3 DNA is TGTGCCAGCAGCTCCAATAGCGGGGGACACTACAATGAGCAGTTCTTC. Translation: CASSSNSGGHYNEQFF.

The CDR3 DNA reads TGTGCCAGCAGCCGGAGCCTGAACACTGAAGCTTTCTTT. Translated, it gives CASSRSLNTEAFF. This chain connects TRBV14 to TRBJ1-1; D is ambiguous. CDR1 SGHDN and CDR2 FVKESK come from the germline V gene. Deletions cut 4 bases from V and 0 bases from J, with 6 bases between. This CDR3 contains 13 residues.